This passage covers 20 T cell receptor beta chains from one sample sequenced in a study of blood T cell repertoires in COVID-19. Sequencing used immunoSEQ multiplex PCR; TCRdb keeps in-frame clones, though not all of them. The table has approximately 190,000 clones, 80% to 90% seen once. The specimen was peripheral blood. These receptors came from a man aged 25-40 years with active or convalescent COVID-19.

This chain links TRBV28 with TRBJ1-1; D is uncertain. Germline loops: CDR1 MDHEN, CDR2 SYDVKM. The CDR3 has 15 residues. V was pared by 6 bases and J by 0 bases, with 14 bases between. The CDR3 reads CASRETVRLNTEAFF. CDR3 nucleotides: TGTGCCAGCAGGGAGACTGTTAGACTGAACACTGAAGCTTTCTTT. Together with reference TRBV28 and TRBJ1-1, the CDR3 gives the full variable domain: DVKVTQSSRYLVKRTGEKVFLECVQDMDHENMFWYRQDPGLGLRLIYFSYDVKMKEKGDIPEGYSVSREKKERFSLILESASTNQTSMYLCASRETVRLNTEAFFGQGTRLTVV.

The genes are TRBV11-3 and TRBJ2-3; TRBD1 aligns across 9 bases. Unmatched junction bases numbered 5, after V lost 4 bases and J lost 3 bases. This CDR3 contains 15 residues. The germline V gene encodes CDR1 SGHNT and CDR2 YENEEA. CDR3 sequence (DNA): TGTGCCAGCAGCTCGGAGGGGACAGGGACAGATACGCAGTATTTT. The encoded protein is CASSSEGTGTDTQYF.

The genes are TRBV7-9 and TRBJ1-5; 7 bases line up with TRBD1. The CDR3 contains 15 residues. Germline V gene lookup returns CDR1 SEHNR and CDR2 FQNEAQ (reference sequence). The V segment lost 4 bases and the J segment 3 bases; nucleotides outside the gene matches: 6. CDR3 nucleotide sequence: TGTGCCAGCAGCTCAGGGGGGACAGCCAATCAGCCCCAGCATTTT. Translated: CASSSGGTANQPQHF.

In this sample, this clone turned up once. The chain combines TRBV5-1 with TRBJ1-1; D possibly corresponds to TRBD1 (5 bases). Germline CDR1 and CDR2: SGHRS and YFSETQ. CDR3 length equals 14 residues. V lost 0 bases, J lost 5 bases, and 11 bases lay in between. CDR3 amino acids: CASSLAAEGTEAFF. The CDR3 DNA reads TGCGCCAGCAGCTTGGCGGCGGAGGGGACTGAAGCTTTCTTT. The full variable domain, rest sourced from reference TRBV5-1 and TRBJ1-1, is KAGVTQTPRYLIKTRGQQVTLSCSPISGHRSVSWYQQTPGQGLQFLFEYFSETQRNKGNFPGRFSGRQFSNSRSEMNVSTLELGDSALYLCASSLAAEGTEAFFGQGTRLTVV.

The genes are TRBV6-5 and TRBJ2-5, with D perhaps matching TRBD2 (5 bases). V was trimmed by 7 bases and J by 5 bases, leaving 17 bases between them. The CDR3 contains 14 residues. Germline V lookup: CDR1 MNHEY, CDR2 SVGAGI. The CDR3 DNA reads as TGTGCCAGCACCCAACTAGTATCCTCGGAGACCCAGTACTTC. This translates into CASTQLVSSETQYF.

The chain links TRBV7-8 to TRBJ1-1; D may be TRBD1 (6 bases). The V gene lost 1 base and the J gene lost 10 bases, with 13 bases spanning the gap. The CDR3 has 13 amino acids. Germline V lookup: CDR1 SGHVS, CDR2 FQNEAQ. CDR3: CASSLGGGRRAFF. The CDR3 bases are TGTGCCAGCAGCTTAGGTGGGGGCCGGAGAGCTTTCTTT.

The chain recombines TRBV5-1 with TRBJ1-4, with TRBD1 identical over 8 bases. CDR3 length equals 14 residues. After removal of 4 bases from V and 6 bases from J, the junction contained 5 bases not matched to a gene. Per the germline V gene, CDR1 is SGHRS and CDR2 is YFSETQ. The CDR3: CASSAGGQYEKLFF. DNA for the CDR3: TGCGCCAGCAGCGCAGGGGGCCAGTATGAAAAACTGTTTTTT.

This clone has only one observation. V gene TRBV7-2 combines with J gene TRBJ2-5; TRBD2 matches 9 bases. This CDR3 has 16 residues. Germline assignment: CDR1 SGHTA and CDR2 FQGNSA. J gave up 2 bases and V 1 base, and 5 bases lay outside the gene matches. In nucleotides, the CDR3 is TGTGCCAGCAGCTTAGGCGGGCTAGCGGGGCAAGAGACCCAGTACTTC. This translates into CASSLGGLAGQETQYF. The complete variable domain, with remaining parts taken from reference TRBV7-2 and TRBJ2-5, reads GAGVSQSPSNKVTEKGKDVELRCDPISGHTALYWYRQSLGQGLEFLIYFQGNSAPDKSGLPSDRFSAERTGGSVSTLTIQRTQQEDSAVYLCASSLGGLAGQETQYFGPGTRLLVL.

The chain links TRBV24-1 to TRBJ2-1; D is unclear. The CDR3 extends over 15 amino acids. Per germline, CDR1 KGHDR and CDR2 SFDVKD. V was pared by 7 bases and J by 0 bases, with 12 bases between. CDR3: CATSSVESSYNEQFF. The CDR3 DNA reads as TGTGCCACCAGCTCGGTCGAGAGCTCCTACAATGAGCAGTTCTTC.

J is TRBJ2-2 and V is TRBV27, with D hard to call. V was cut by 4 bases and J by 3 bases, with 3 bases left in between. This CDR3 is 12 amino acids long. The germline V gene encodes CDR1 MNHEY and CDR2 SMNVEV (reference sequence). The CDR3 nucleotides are TGTGCCAGCAGTTCGTACACCGGGGAGCTGTTTTTT. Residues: CASSSYTGELFF.

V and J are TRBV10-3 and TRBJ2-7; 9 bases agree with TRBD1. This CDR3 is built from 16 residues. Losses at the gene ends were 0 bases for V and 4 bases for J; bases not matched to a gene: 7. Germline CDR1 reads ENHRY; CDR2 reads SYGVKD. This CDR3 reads CAISESSRDRVYEQYV. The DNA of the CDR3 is TGTGCCATCAGTGAGTCCTCCCGGGACAGGGTTTACGAGCAGTACGTC.

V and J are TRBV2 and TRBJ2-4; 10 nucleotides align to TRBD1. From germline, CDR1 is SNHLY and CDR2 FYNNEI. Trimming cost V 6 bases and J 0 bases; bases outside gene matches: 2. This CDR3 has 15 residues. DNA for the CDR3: TGTGCCAGCAGGGACAGGGGGTTAGCCAAAAACATTCAGTACTTC. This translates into CASRDRGLAKNIQYF.

The CDR3 is CASSYPGQGATEAFF. DNA for the CDR3: TGTGCCAGCAGCTACCCGGGACAGGGGGCTACTGAAGCTTTCTTT. The chain is built from TRBV3-1 (or the pseudogene TRBV3-2) and TRBJ1-1, with TRBD1 matching 12 bases. The length of the CDR3 is 15 residues. Looked up from germline, CDR1 is LGHDT and CDR2 is YNNKEL (reference sequence). V was clipped by 5 bases and J by 5 bases; unmatched bases: 6.

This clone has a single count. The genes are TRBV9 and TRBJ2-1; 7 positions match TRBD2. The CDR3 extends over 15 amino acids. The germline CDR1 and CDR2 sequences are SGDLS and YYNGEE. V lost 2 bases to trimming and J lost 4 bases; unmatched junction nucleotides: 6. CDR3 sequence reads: CASSVWGGVYNEQFF. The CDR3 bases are TGTGCCAGCAGCGTTTGGGGGGGAGTATACAATGAGCAGTTCTTC.

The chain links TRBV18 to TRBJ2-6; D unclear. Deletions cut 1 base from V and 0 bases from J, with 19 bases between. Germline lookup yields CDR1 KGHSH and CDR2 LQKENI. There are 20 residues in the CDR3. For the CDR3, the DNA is TGTGCCAGCTCACCACAAAATTTCGCCACCCCCAGCTCTGGGGCCAACGTCCTGACTTTC. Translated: CASSPQNFATPSSGANVLTF.

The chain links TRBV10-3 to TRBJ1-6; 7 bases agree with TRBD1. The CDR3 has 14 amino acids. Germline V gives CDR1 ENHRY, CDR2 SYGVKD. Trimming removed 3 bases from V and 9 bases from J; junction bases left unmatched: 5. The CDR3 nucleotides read TGTGCCATCAGTGAACAGGGGATGAGTTCACCCCTCCACTTT. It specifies CAISEQGMSSPLHF.

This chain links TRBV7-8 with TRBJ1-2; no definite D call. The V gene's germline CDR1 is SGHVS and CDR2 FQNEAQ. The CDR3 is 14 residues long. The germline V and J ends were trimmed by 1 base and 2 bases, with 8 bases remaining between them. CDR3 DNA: TGTGCCAGCAGCTTAGGGTCGAGAAACTATGGCTACACCTTC. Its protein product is CASSLGSRNYGYTF. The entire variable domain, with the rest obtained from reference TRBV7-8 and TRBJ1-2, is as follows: GAGVSQSPRYKVAKRGQDVALRCDPISGHVSLFWYQQALGQGPEFLTYFQNEAQLDKSGLPSDRFFAERPEGSVSTLKIQRTQQEDSAVYLCASSLGSRNYGYTFGSGTRLTVV.

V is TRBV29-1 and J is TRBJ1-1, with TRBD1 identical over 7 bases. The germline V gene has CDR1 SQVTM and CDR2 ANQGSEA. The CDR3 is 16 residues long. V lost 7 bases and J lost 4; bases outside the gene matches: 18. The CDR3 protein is CSAIPRATGDSTEAFF. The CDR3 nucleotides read TGCAGCGCCATCCCTCGAGCTACAGGGGACAGCACTGAAGCTTTCTTT.

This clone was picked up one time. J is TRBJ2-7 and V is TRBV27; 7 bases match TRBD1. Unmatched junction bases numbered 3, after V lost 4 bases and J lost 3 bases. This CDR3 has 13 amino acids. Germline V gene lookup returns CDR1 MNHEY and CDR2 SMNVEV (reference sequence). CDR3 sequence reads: CASSYAGGYEQYV. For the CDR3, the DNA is TGTGCCAGCAGTTACGCAGGGGGCTACGAGCAGTACGTC.

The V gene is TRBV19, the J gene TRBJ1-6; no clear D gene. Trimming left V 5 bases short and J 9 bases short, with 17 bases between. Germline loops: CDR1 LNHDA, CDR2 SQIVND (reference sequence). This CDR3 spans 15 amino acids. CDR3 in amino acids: CASSEGFPPGSPLHF. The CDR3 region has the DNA TGTGCCAGTAGTGAAGGTTTCCCGCCGGGTTCACCCCTCCACTTT. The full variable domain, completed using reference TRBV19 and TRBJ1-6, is DGGITQSPKYLFRKEGQNVTLSCEQNLNHDAMYWYRQDPGQGLRLIYYSQIVNDFQKGDIAEGYSVSREKKESFPLTVTSAQKNPTAFYLCASSEGFPPGSPLHFGNGTRLTVT.